Following are 11 T cell receptor beta chains from one sample sequenced in a study of immune cell composition in non-small cell lung cancer. Method: immunoSEQ multiplex PCR; TCRdb's copy keeps in-frame clones and lacks some. In the table there are almost 7,000 clones, around 70% of which are singletons. The sample consisted of lung tumor tissue. These receptors originate from a human donor with non-small cell lung cancer.

This sequence joins TRBV4-2 and TRBJ1-2; perhaps TRBD1 as D (6 bases). This CDR3 contains 17 residues. The V gene lost 0 bases and the J gene lost 1 base, with 15 bases spanning the gap. Germline CDR1 is LGHNA and CDR2 is YNFKEQ. CDR3 region: CASSQEGRGGNNYGYTF. The CDR3 DNA is TGTGCCAGCAGCCAAGAGGGGAGGGGGGGGAATAACTATGGCTACACCTTC.

The gene calls are TRBV11-2 and TRBJ2-5; TRBD1 might be the D (6 bases). TRBJ2-7 matches the DNA end more closely, so the J call is doubtful. There are 15 residues in the CDR3. CDR1 and CDR2 (germline): SGHAT, FQNNGV. CDR3 nucleotides: TGTGCCAGCAGCTTCACAGGGAGTGGGACCTACGAGCAGTACTTC. Protein: CASSFTGSGTYEQYF.

The J gene is TRBJ1-5, the V gene TRBV9; unclear D gene. The germline CDR1 and CDR2 sequences are SGDLS and YYNGEE. The CDR3 length is 14 residues. Trimming stripped 2 bases from V and 3 bases from J, with 9 bases between. The CDR3 nucleotides are TGTGCCAGCAGCGTTCGCAGGTACAATCAGCCCCAGCATTTT. Its translation is CASSVRRYNQPQHF.

This clone is labeled as medium-sized (0.01 to 0.1%). The rearrangement links TRBV5-1 to TRBJ2-3; weak D call: TRBD2 (7 bases). CDR3 length: 17 amino acids. Trimming stripped 5 bases from V and 0 bases from J, with 19 bases between. The germline CDR1 and CDR2 sequences are SGHRS and YFSETQ. DNA of the CDR3: TGCGCCAGCAGGAGTGGGGGGGCGAACCCTAGCACAGATACGCAGTATTTT. The encoded protein is CASRSGGANPSTDTQYF.

The gene calls are TRBV9 and TRBJ1-2, with D possibly TRBD1 on 6 matching bases. Germline lookup yields CDR1 SGDLS and CDR2 YYNGEE. The CDR3 length is 13 residues. The ends were cut back, 2 bases at V and 3 bases at J, with 8 bases in the middle. CDR3 sequence (DNA): TGTGCCAGCAGCGTCGGACAGTACTATGGCTACACCTTC. This codes for CASSVGQYYGYTF.

The rearrangement uses TRBV7-2 and TRBJ2-7; 9 positions match TRBD1. Germline CDR1 and CDR2: SGHTA and FQGNSA. After removal of 7 bases from V and 4 bases from J, the junction contained 8 bases not matched to a gene. The CDR3 extends over 14 amino acids. The CDR3 bases are TGTGCCAGCAAGCCGGGACAGGGTTGGTACGAGCAGTACTTC. It codes for CASKPGQGWYEQYF.

This chain uses TRBV5-1 with TRBJ2-7, with D perhaps matching TRBD1 (6 bases). There are 15 residues in the CDR3. Trimming shortened V by 0 bases and J by 3 bases, and 13 bases separated the two germline ends. The germline V gene encodes CDR1 SGHRS and CDR2 YFSETQ. The CDR3 DNA reads as TGCGCCAGCAGCTTGGCCCCGGACAGCTACTACGAGCAGTACTTC. It is translated as CASSLAPDSYYEQYF.

This sequence joins TRBV29-1 and TRBJ2-7, with a possible D match to TRBD2 (5 bases). V gave up 7 bases and J gave up 3 bases, with 10 bases separating them. Germline V gives CDR1 SQVTM, CDR2 ANQGSEA. The CDR3 runs 11 residues. In nucleotides, the CDR3 is TGCAGCGCCTCCGGGAACTACGAGCAGTACTTC. Protein sequence: CSASGNYEQYF.

This clone was recorded only once. This chain uses TRBV19 with TRBJ2-2, with 8 positions matching TRBD2. Trimming at V came to 4 bases and at J to 5 bases, leaving 6 bases not matched to a gene. The CDR3 sequence is 15 residues long. Germline CDR1 LNHDA, CDR2 SQIVND (reference sequence). CDR3 sequence: CASSRVAGNTGELFF. The DNA for the CDR3 is TGTGCCAGTAGTAGGGTAGCGGGGAATACCGGGGAGCTGTTTTTT.

The chain carries TRBV5-1 and TRBJ2-1; 7 bases map to TRBD1. The CDR3 runs 15 residues. In germline, CDR1 is SGHRS, CDR2 YFSETQ. The ends lost 4 bases at V and 1 base at J; junction bases unmatched: 5. CDR3: CASSQGVQSYNEQFF. The CDR3 nucleotides are TGCGCCAGCAGCCAGGGGGTCCAATCCTACAATGAGCAGTTCTTC.

V usage is TRBV10-1 and J usage is TRBJ2-7; 9 nucleotides match TRBD1. V lost 5 bases, J lost 4 bases, and 3 bases stayed unmatched. Germline CDR1 and CDR2: WNHNN and SYGVQD (reference sequence). The CDR3 runs 13 residues. CDR3 DNA: TGCGCCAGCAGTTCGGGACAGGGATACGAGCAGTACTTC. This translates into CASSSGQGYEQYF.